This TCR beta chain stems from a study of T cells in Graves' hyperthyroidism and ophthalmopathy. About the research overall: Prior to any treatment, at the point of initial diagnosis, peripheral blood was collected.

Amplification yielded TCR beta CDR3 regions, with RNA transcripts as the source. The HTBI set primed first-round TCR CDR3 RT-PCR. TCRdb itself ran the multiplex PCR reads through MiXCR, one entry per CDR3 protein. The top ten clones hold over 7.5% of a sample with about 710,000 distinct CDR3 sequences, roughly 15% of them seen once. Patients having uncontrolled infection, another autoimmune disease, pregnancy or lactation were not included. The CDR3 length is 19 residues. V lost 7 bases, J lost 0 bases, and 17 bases stayed unmatched. Germline assignment: CDR1 SEHNR and CDR2 FQNEAQ (reference sequence). In this sample, this clonotype turned up a few times. Its specificity is unknown. Whole-study findings and limits: Progression to ophthalmopathy was predicted a median of 6.5 months early.

The chain has TRBV7-9 and TRBJ2-3; TRBD2 agrees at 9 bases. This clonotype originated in a man aged 18 to 29 with Graves' hyperthyroidism. Sequencing was performed on blood. CDR3 sequence reads: CASTSRQTWTSVSTDTQYF. The CDR3 coding sequence is TGTGCCAGCACTTCCCGGCAAACCTGGACTAGCGTAAGCACAGATACGCAGTATTTT.